The 17 T cell receptor beta chains given below trace back to one sample, sequenced in a study of blood T cell repertoires in COVID-19. Produced via immunoSEQ multiplex PCR; TCRdb's table is partial and in-frame only. The profile shows about 530,000 clones, about 89% of them singletons. Material for sequencing was peripheral blood. These receptors originate from a woman aged 50 to 60 with COVID-19, enrolled during active disease.

J is TRBJ1-1 and V is TRBV18; 8 bases map to TRBD1. With V trimmed by 1 base and J by 4 bases, 8 bases remained unmatched. The CDR3 is 16 amino acids. Germline loops: CDR1 KGHSH, CDR2 LQKENI. CDR3 nucleotide sequence: TGTGCCAGCTCACCACTTCGGACAGGGAGGGGCACTGAAGCTTTCTTT. Amino acid sequence: CASSPLRTGRGTEAFF.

CDR3 DNA sequence: TGTGCCAGCGAACAGAGTAGCAATCAGCCCCAGCATTTT. This codes for CASEQSSNQPQHF. The V gene is TRBV19, the J gene TRBJ1-5; D remains ambiguous. V shed 9 bases and J shed 0 bases, with 9 bases lying between them. The CDR3 consists of 13 residues. The germline CDR1 and CDR2 sequences are LNHDA and SQIVND (reference sequence).

In this sample, this clone turned up a few times. This chain joins TRBV7-6 and TRBJ1-1; TRBD1 aligns across 7 bases. This CDR3 comprises 15 residues. V lost 3 bases and J lost 1; bases outside the gene matches: 5. Looked up from germline, CDR1 is SGHVS and CDR2 is FNYEAQ. The chain's CDR3 is CASSFTGTANTEAFF. The DNA for the CDR3 is TGTGCCAGCAGCTTTACCGGGACAGCGAACACTGAAGCTTTCTTT.

The chain is built from TRBV21-1 and TRBJ2-2; TRBD1 is taken as the D call from the table, unchecked against the DNA. TRBV21-1 counts as a pseudogene. The CDR3 is 13 residues long. The CDR3 here is CASSRGQGWELFF. The DNA for the CDR3 is TGTGCCAGCAGCAGAGGACAGGGGTGGGAGCTGTTTTTT.

This CDR3 reads CASRWTSGPGELFF. The DNA for the CDR3 is TGCGCCAGCAGGTGGACTAGCGGGCCCGGGGAGCTGTTTTTT. This chain uses TRBV5-1 with TRBJ2-2; 11 bases match TRBD2. This CDR3 comprises 14 residues. J gave up 6 bases and V 5 bases, and 3 bases lay outside the gene matches. Per germline, CDR1 SGHRS and CDR2 YFSETQ.

This rearrangement joins TRBV9 to TRBJ1-6; D is uncertain. V was pared by 7 bases and J by 10 bases, with 15 bases between. CDR3 length equals 13 residues. Germline values: CDR1 SGDLS, CDR2 YYNGEE. The CDR3 region has the DNA TGTGCCAGCTCGGACGGGGATCCCTCACCCCTCCACTTT. Protein sequence: CASSDGDPSPLHF.

The chain has TRBV5-1 and TRBJ2-1; 8 nucleotides line up with TRBD1. CDR1 SGHRS and CDR2 YFSETQ come from the germline V gene. The length of the CDR3 is 14 residues. V dropped 4 bases and J dropped 5; count of bases not matched to a gene: 5. CDR3 sequence reads: CASSRQGHDNEQFF. In DNA, the CDR3 is TGCGCCAGCAGCCGACAGGGGCACGACAATGAGCAGTTCTTC.

The rearrangement links TRBV6-2 or TRBV6-3 to TRBJ2-2; a weak D match, TRBD2 (6 bases). CDR3 length: 15 residues. Trimming pared 4 bases from V and 4 bases from J, leaving 13 bases between. CDR1 is MNHEY, CDR2 SVGEGT, per germline. The DNA for the CDR3 is TGTGCCAGCAGTTCAGCCGGGACTCTCACCGGGGAGCTGTTTTTT. As protein: CASSSAGTLTGELFF.

J is TRBJ2-2 and V is TRBV5-4; 8 positions match TRBD1. With 7 bases clipped from V and 6 bases from J, the junction kept 8 bases outside the gene matches. The CDR3 runs to 14 residues. CDR1 SGHNT and CDR2 YYREEE come from the germline V gene (reference sequence). CDR3 loop: CASWRTGSAGELFF. In DNA, the CDR3 is TGTGCCAGCTGGCGGACAGGGAGTGCCGGGGAGCTGTTTTTT. Full variable domain (remainder filled in from reference TRBV5-4 and TRBJ2-2): ETGVTQSPTHLIKTRGQQVTLRCSSQSGHNTVSWYQQALGQGPQFIFQYYREEENGRGNFPPRFSGLQFPNYSSELNVNALELDDSALYLCASWRTGSAGELFFGEGSRLTVL.

The chain combines TRBV5-1 with TRBJ1-1, with unresolved D. Germline CDR1 reads SGHRS; CDR2 reads YFSETQ. The CDR3 runs to 14 residues. Trimming stripped 2 bases from V and 2 bases from J, with 10 bases between. The DNA for the CDR3 is TGCGCCAGCAGCTTCACAGTCGGCAACACTGAAGCTTTCTTT. Amino acid sequence: CASSFTVGNTEAFF.

This clone came up a few times. The chain links TRBV20-1 to TRBJ2-7; a weak D match, TRBD2 (5 bases). The V end lost 4 bases, the J end lost 9 bases, and 13 bases lay between the germline ends. The germline V gene encodes CDR1 DFQATT and CDR2 SNEGSKA (reference sequence). The CDR3 contains 11 residues. The CDR3 nucleotides read TGCAGTGCTAATGAGGGCTCGCGGCAGTACTTC. Translated, it gives CSANEGSRQYF.

V and J are TRBV18 and TRBJ2-3, with D possibly matching TRBD2 (6 bases). Germline values: CDR1 KGHSH, CDR2 LQKENI. This CDR3 is 13 amino acids long. With 5 bases removed from V and 2 bases from J, the gap between germline ends came to 8 bases. DNA of the CDR3: TGTGCCAGCTCAGCGGGACCCACAGATACGCAGTATTTT. Its translation is CASSAGPTDTQYF.

V usage is TRBV19 and J usage is TRBJ1-5, with 8 bases aligning to TRBD1. Trimming removed 5 bases from V and 0 bases from J; junction bases left unmatched: 3. The CDR3 is 15 amino acids. The germline V gene encodes CDR1 LNHDA and CDR2 SQIVND (reference sequence). As DNA, the CDR3 is TGTGCCAGTAGTCTGACAGGGGATAGCAATCAGCCCCAGCATTTT. Encoded protein: CASSLTGDSNQPQHF. Using reference TRBV19 and TRBJ1-5 for the parts outside the CDR3, the full variable domain is DGGITQSPKYLFRKEGQNVTLSCEQNLNHDAMYWYRQDPGQGLRLIYYSQIVNDFQKGDIAEGYSVSREKKESFPLTVTSAQKNPTAFYLCASSLTGDSNQPQHFGDGTRLSIL.

This clone has just a few counts. The CDR3 is CSVGPSYEQYF. CDR3 coding DNA: TGCAGCGTTGGTCCTTCCTACGAGCAGTACTTC. The genes are TRBV29-1 and TRBJ2-7, with D unresolved. This CDR3 has 11 residues. The V end lost 4 bases, the J end lost 1 base, and 5 bases lay between the germline ends. Germline-derived CDR1 and CDR2 are SQVTM and ANQGSEA.

J is TRBJ1-2 and V is TRBV2, with unresolved D. The CDR3 contains 14 residues. CDR1 and CDR2 (germline): SNHLY, FYNNEI. V was shortened by 6 bases and J by 7 bases, with 18 bases between the two germline ends. Written as DNA, the CDR3 is TGTGCCAGCAGGGTGGAGGCCGGGAGGCCTGGCTACACCTTC. It specifies CASRVEAGRPGYTF.

Only a few counts were recorded for this clone. This rearrangement joins TRBV20-1 to TRBJ1-6, with 9 nucleotides matching TRBD1. The V segment lost 3 bases and the J segment 7 bases; nucleotides outside the gene matches: 7. This CDR3 has 15 residues. Germline CDR1 and CDR2: DFQATT and SNEGSKA (reference sequence). The CDR3 region is CSASTGQGFNSPLHF. CDR3 DNA: TGCAGTGCTAGTACGGGACAGGGATTCAATTCACCCCTCCACTTT.

V is TRBV7-3 and J is TRBJ2-3; TRBD2 matches 11 bases. The V gene end was trimmed by 5 bases and the J gene end by 3 bases; junction bases not matched to a gene: 7. This CDR3 comprises 16 residues. Germline V gene data show CDR1 as SGHTA and CDR2 as FQGTGA. The CDR3 DNA is TGTGCCAGCAGCCTCATAGCGGGGGGGCCTACAGATACGCAGTATTTT. It encodes CASSLIAGGPTDTQYF.